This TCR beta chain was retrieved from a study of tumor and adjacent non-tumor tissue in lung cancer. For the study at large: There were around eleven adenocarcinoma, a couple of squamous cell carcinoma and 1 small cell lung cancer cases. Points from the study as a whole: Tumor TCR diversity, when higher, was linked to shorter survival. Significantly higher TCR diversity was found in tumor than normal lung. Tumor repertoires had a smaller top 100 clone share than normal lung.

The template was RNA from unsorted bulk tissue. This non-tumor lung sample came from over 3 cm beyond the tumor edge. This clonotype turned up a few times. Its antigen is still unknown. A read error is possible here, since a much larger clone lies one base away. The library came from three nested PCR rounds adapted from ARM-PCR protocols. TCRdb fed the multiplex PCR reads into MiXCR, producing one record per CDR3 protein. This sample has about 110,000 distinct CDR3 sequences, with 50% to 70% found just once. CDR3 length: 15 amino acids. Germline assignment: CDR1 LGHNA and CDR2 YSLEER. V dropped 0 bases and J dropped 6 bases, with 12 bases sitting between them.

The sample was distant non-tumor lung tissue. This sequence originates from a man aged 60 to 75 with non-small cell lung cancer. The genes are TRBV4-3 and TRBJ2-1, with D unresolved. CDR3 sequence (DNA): TGCGCCAGCAGCCAAGAACGTGGGGTATGCAATGAGCAGTTCTTC. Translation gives CASSQERGVCNEQFF.